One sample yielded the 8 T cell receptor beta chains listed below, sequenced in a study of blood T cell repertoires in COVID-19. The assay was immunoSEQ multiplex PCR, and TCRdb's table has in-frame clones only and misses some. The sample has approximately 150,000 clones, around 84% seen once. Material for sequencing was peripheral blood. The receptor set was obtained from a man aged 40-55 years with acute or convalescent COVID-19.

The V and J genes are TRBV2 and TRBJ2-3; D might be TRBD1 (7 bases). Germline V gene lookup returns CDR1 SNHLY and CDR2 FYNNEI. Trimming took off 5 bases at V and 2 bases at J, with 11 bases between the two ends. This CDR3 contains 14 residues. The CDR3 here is CASSRRGPTDTQYF. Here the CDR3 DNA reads TGTGCCAGCAGTCGGAGGGGGCCCACAGATACGCAGTATTTT.

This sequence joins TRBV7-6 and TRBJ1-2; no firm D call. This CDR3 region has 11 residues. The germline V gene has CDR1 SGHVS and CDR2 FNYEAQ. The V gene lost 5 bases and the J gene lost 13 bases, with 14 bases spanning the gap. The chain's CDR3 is CASSRGVIGTF. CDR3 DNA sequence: TGTGCCAGCAGCCGCGGGGTTATAGGCACCTTC.

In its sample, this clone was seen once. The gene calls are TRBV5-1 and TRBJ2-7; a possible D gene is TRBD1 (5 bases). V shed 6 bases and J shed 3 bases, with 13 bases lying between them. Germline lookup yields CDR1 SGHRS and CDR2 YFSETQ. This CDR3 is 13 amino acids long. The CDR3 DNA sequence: TGCGCCAGCACCTTCGACAGTGGCTACGAGCAGTACTTC. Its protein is CASTFDSGYEQYF.

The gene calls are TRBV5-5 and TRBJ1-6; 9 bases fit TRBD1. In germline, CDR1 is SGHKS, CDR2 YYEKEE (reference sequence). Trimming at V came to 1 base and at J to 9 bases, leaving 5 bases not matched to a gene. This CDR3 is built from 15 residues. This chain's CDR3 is CASSLTGTGTSPLHF. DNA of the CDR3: TGTGCCAGCAGCTTGACCGGGACAGGGACTTCACCCCTCCACTTT.

As DNA, the CDR3 is TGTGCCAGCAGTGCCGACAGATATAATTCACCCCTCCACTTT. It yields the protein CASSADRYNSPLHF. The V and J genes are TRBV27 and TRBJ1-6, with D possibly TRBD1 on 5 matching bases. Germline CDR1 MNHEY, CDR2 SMNVEV (reference sequence). There are 14 residues in the CDR3. Trimming stripped 5 bases from V and 4 bases from J, with 9 bases between.

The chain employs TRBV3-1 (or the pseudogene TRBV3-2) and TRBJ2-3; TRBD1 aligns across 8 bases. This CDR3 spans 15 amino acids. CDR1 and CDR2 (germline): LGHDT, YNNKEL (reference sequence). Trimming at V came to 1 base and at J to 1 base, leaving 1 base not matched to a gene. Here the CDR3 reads CASSQGQGRTDTQYF. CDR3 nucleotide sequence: TGTGCCAGCAGCCAAGGACAGGGGCGCACAGATACGCAGTATTTT.

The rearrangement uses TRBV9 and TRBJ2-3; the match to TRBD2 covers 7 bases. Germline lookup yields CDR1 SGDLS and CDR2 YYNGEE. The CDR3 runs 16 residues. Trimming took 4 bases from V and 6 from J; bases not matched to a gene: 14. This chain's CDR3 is CASSSSGVAPLDTQYF. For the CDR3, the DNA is TGTGCCAGCAGCTCCAGCGGGGTAGCCCCGTTGGATACGCAGTATTTT.

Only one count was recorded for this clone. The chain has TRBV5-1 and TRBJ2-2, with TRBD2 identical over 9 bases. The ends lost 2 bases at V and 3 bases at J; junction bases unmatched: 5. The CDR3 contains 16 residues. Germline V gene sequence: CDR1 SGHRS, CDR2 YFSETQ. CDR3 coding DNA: TGCGCCAGCAGCTTTATAGCGGGGGCCGACACCGGGGAGCTGTTTTTT. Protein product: CASSFIAGADTGELFF.